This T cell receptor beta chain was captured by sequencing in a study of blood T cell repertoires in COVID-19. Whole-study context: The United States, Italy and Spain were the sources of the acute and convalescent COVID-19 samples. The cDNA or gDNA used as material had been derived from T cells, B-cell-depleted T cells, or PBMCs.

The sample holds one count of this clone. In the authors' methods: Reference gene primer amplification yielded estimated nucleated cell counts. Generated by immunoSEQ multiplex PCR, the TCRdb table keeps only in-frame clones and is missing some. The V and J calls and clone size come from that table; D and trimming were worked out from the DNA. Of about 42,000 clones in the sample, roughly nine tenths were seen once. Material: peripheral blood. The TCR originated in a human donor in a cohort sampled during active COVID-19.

CDR3 sequence reads: CASSLQGEGYETQYF. In DNA form, the CDR3 reads TGTGCCAGTAGTCTCCAAGGGGAGGGATACGAGACCCAGTACTTC. The rearrangement links TRBV19 to TRBJ2-5, with 7 bases identical to TRBD2. V trimming: 5 bases; J trimming: 5 bases; junction bases outside the gene matches: 11. This CDR3 region has 15 residues. CDR1 is LNHDA and CDR2 is SQIVND in the germline V gene (reference sequence).